The entry below describes one T cell receptor beta chain. The data were obtained in a study of OX40 agonist ivuxolimab in advanced cancers. CDR3 size: 14 residues. CDR1 is SEHNR, CDR2 FQNEAQ, per germline (reference sequence). The germline V and J ends were trimmed by 1 base and 2 bases, with 8 bases remaining between them. TCRdb's table, derived via immunoSEQ multiplex PCR, lists solely in-frame clones and lacks some. The sample has over 50,000 clones; around 90% are singletons. The sample was CD4+ or CD8+ T cells sorted from blood, taken in a trial of the OX40 agonist ivuxolimab. The TCR was taken from an adult with an advanced solid tumor such as melanoma, head and neck, liver or kidney cancer. V and J are TRBV7-9 and TRBJ1-1; D is possibly TRBD1 (6 bases). The CDR3 coding sequence is TGTGCCAGCAGCTTAGGACAGGACAACACTGAAGCTTTCTTT. Residues: CASSLGQDNTEAFF.